The 8 T cell receptor beta chains listed next were all sequenced from one sample in a study of blood T cells in healthy people across ages. Then a second PCR, running roughly 7 to 11 cycles, was carried out with a sample-barcoded 5' primer and a J-beta primer mix. TCRdb re-called the 5' RACE reads through MiXCR, storing one row per CDR3 protein. The sample holds roughly 2 million distinct CDR3 sequences, around half seen once. Sequencing was done on a sample of blood. The origin of the receptors is a woman between 35 and 50 years old in good health.

V and J are TRBV6-1 and TRBJ1-2; D is possibly TRBD1 (6 bases). Trimming removed 4 bases at V and 5 bases at J, with 14 bases between. CDR1 is MNHNS and CDR2 is SASEGT in the germline V gene. The CDR3 has 14 amino acids. CDR3 DNA sequence: TGTGCCAGCAGTGTAGGGGACAACCTGTATGGCTACACCTTC. Its protein product is CASSVGDNLYGYTF.

This chain connects TRBV11-1 to TRBJ2-1; D gene uncertain. The CDR3 has 12 residues. V lost 3 bases to trimming and J lost 6 bases, with 6 bases between them. Germline loops: CDR1 SGHAT, CDR2 FQDESV (reference sequence). DNA of the CDR3: TGTGCCAGCAGCTTCGTCGCCAATGAGCAGTTCTTC. This codes for CASSFVANEQFF.

This chain's CDR3 is CSARDPSTDEQFF. For the CDR3, the DNA is TGCAGTGCTAGAGATCCGAGTACGGATGAGCAGTTCTTC. The chain is built from TRBV20-1 and TRBJ2-1; D unclear. Trimming left V 0 bases short and J 8 bases short, with 11 bases between. Germline V gene data show CDR1 as DFQATT and CDR2 as SNEGSKA (reference sequence). The CDR3 contains 13 residues.

This clonotype occurred once. This sequence joins TRBV9 and TRBJ2-1; the match to TRBD2 covers 12 bases. With V trimmed by 3 bases and J by 6 bases, 10 bases remained unmatched. Looked up from germline, CDR1 is SGDLS and CDR2 is YYNGEE. CDR3 length: 17 residues. This CDR3 reads CASSGLRGTSGLNEQFF. The CDR3 DNA reads TGTGCCAGCAGCGGTCTCCGCGGGACTAGCGGGCTCAATGAGCAGTTCTTC.

The chain is built from TRBV28 and TRBJ1-2; 9 positions agree with TRBD1. CDR1 and CDR2 (germline): MDHEN, SYDVKM. The CDR3 totals 13 residues. V shed 8 bases and J 4 bases; nucleotides not matched to a gene: 5. CDR3 in amino acids: CASVTGGIYGYTF. DNA of the CDR3: TGTGCCAGCGTGACAGGGGGTATCTATGGCTACACCTTC.

The genes are TRBV20-1 and TRBJ2-1, with 10 bases fitting TRBD2. The CDR3 consists of 14 residues. V gave up 0 bases and J gave up 6 bases; unmatched junction bases: 2. Germline V gives CDR1 DFQATT, CDR2 SNEGSKA (reference sequence). The CDR3 sequence is CSARELAGSNEQFF. CDR3 nucleotide sequence: TGCAGTGCTAGAGAACTAGCGGGATCCAATGAGCAGTTCTTC.

This clonotype was counted a single time. The chain couples TRBV20-1 to TRBJ2-1; 7 bases fit TRBD2. V shed 2 bases and J 4 bases; nucleotides not matched to a gene: 11. Germline V CDR1 and CDR2: DFQATT, SNEGSKA (reference sequence). The CDR3 is made up of 16 amino acids. The CDR3 DNA sequence: TGCAGTGCTAGACAAATAGCGGGCCAAGTTTACAATGAGCAGTTCTTC. Translated: CSARQIAGQVYNEQFF.

The sample holds one count of this clonotype. The chain joins TRBV27 to TRBJ2-7, with D possibly TRBD1 on 6 matching bases. CDR3 size: 17 residues. V lost 0 bases to trimming and J lost 0 bases, with 15 bases between them. Germline CDR1 reads MNHEY; CDR2 reads SMNVEV (reference sequence). Written as DNA, the CDR3 is TGTGCCAGCAGTTTATCGGCAGGGGCGACAAACTCCTACGAGCAGTACTTC. Protein: CASSLSAGATNSYEQYF.